The entry that follows covers one TCR beta chain sequence. Its antigen is not known. One junction end does not reproduce the germline sequence, and a read error may be involved. The source of the sample is a study of T-cell memory formation after mild COVID-19. Study-level findings and limits: CD8+ contracting clones occupied EMRA, while CD4+ ones occupied mainly CM and EM.

TCRdb re-derived calls from the 5' RACE reads in MiXCR, one entry per CDR3 protein. The data show some 300,000 distinct CDR3 sequences, under 25% seen once. This TCR came from a man aged 18 to 29 who had mild COVID-19 (a few samples of this study predate the infection). Cell type and time point are not known. Sequencing was done on a sample of PBMCs or a T cell subset sorted from them (not recorded which).

The CDR3 sequence: CARSLALSGANVLTF. The CDR3 DNA reads TGTGCCAGAAGCTTGGCCCTTTCTGGGGCCAACGTCCTGACTTTC. This rearrangement joins TRBV5-5 to TRBJ2-6; D is undetermined. CDR1 and CDR2 (germline): SGHKS, YYEKEE (reference sequence). The length of the CDR3 is 15 residues.